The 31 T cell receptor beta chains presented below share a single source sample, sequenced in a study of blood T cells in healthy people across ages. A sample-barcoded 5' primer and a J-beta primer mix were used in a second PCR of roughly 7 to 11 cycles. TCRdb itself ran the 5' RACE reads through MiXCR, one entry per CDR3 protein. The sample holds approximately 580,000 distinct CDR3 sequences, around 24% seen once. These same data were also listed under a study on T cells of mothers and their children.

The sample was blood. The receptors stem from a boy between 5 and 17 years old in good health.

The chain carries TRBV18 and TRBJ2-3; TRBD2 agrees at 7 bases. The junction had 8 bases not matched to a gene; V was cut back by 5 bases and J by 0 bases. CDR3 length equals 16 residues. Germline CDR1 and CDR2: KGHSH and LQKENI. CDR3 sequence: CASSEGLDLSTDTQYF. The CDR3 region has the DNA TGTGCCAGCTCAGAAGGACTAGACCTTAGCACAGATACGCAGTATTTT. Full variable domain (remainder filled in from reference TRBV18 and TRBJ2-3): NAGVMQNPRHLVRRRGQEARLRCSPMKGHSHVYWYRQLPEEGLKFMVYLQKENIIDESGMPKERFSAEFPKEGPSILRIQQVVRGDSAAYFCASSEGLDLSTDTQYFGPGTRLTVL.

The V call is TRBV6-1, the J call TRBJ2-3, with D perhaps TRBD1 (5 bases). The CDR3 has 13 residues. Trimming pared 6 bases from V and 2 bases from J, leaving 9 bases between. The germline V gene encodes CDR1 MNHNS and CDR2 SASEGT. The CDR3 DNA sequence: TGTGCCAGCAGAGAGGACAACACAGATACGCAGTATTTT. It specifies CASREDNTDTQYF.

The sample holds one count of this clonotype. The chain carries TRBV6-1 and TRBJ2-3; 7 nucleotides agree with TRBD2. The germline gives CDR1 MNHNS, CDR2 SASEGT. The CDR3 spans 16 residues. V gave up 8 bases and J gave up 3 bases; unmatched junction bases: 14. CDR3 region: CASAGLGGSGTDTQYF. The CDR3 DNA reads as TGTGCCAGCGCAGGGTTAGGCGGGAGTGGGACAGATACGCAGTATTTT.

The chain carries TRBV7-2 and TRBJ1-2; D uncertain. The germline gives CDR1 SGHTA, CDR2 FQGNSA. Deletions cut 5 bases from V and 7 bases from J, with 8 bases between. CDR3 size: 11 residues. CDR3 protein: CASSPRVGYTF. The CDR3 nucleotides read TGTGCCAGCAGCCCTCGGGTTGGCTACACCTTC.

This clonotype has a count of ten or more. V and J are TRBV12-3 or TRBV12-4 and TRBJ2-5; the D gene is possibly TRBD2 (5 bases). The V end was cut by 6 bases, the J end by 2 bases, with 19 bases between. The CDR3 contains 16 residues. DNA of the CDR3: TGTGCCAGCAGCCAATTGGGCCATCGGGGTCAAGAGACCCAGTACTTC. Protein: CASSQLGHRGQETQYF.

The DNA for the CDR3 is TGCAGTGCCCCGAAGGGTGCAGGGAATAATTCACCCCTCCACTTT. This codes for CSAPKGAGNNSPLHF. J is TRBJ1-6 and V is TRBV20-1; a possible D gene is TRBD1 (5 bases). The CDR3 extends over 15 amino acids. The germline V and J ends were trimmed by 6 bases and 5 bases, with 17 bases remaining between them. Germline V lookup: CDR1 DFQATT, CDR2 SNEGSKA (reference sequence).

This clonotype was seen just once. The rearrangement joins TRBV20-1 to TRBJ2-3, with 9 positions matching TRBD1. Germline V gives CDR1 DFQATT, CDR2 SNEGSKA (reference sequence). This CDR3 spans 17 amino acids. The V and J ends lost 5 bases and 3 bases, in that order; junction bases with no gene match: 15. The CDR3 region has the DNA TGCAGTGCTCCAACAGGGGGCGCGGTCTATGGGACAGATACGCAGTATTTT. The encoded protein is CSAPTGGAVYGTDTQYF.

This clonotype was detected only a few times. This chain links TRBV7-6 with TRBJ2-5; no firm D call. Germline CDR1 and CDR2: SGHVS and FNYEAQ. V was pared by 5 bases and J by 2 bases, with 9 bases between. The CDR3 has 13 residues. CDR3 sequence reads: CASSPIQQETQYF. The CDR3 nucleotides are TGTGCCAGCAGCCCGATACAGCAAGAGACCCAGTACTTC.

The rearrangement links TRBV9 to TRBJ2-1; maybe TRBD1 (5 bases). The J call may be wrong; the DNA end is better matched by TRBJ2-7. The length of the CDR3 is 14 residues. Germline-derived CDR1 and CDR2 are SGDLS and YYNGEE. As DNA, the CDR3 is TGTGCCAGCAGCACTCCGACAGAGTACAATGAGCAGTACTTC. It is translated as CASSTPTEYNEQYF.

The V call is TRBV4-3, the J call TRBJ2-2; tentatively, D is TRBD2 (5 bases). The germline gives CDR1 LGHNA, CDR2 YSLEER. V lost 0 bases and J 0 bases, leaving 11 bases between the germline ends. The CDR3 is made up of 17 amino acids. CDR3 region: CASSQDQAGTNTGELFF. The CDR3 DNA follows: TGCGCCAGCAGCCAAGATCAGGCGGGTACGAACACCGGGGAGCTGTTTTTT.

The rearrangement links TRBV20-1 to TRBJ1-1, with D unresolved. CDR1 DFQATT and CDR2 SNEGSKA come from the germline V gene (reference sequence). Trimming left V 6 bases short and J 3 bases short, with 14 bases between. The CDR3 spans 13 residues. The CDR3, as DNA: TGCAGTGCCGAGCGACCCACAGACACTGAAGCTTTCTTT. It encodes CSAERPTDTEAFF.

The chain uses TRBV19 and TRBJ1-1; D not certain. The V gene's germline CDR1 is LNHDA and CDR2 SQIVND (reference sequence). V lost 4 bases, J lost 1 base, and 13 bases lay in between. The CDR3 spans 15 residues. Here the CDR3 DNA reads TGTGCCAGTAGTAGTTTAGGCTCACCGAACACTGAAGCTTTCTTT. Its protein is CASSSLGSPNTEAFF.

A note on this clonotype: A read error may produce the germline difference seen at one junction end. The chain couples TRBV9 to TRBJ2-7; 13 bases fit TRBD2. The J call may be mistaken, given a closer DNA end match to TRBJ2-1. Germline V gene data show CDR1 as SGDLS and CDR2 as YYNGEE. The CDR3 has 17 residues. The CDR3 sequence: CACSPRTSGSRYNEQFF. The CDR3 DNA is TGTGCCTGCAGCCCTAGGACTAGCGGGAGCCGATACAATGAGCAGTTCTTC.

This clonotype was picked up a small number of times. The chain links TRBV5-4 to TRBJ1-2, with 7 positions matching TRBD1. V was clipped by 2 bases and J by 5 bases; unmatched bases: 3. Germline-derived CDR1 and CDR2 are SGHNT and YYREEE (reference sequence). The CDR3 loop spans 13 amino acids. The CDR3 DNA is TGTGCCAGCAGCTTAGAACAGGGGTATGGCTACACCTTC. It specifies CASSLEQGYGYTF. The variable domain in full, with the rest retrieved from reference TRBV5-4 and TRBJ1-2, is ETGVTQSPTHLIKTRGQQVTLRCSSQSGHNTVSWYQQALGQGPQFIFQYYREEENGRGNFPPRFSGLQFPNYSSELNVNALELDDSALYLCASSLEQGYGYTFGSGTRLTVV.

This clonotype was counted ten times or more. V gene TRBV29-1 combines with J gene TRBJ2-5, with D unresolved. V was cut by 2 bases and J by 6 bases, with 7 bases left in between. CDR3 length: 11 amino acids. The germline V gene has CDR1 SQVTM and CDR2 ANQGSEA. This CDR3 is CSVENLQTQYF. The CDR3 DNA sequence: TGCAGCGTTGAAAACTTACAGACCCAGTACTTC.

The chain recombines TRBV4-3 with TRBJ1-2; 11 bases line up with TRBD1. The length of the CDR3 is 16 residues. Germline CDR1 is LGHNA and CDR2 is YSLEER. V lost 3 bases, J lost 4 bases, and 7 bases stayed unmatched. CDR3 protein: CASSHQGQGVTYGYTF. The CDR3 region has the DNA TGCGCCAGCAGCCACCAGGGACAGGGGGTAACCTATGGCTACACCTTC.

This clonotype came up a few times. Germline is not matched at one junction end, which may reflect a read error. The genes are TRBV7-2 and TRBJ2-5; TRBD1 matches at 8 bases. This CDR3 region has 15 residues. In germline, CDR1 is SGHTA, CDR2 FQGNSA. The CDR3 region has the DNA TGTGCCTGCAGCTTAGCTCGGACAGGGCAAGAGACCCAGTACTTC. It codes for CACSLARTGQETQYF.

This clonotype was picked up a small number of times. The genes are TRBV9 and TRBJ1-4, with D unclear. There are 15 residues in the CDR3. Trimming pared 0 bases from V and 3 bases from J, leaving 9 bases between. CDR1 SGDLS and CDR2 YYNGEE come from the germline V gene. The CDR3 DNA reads TGTGCCAGCAGCGTAGCTGCAGCGGCTAATGAAAAACTGTTTTTT. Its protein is CASSVAAAANEKLFF.

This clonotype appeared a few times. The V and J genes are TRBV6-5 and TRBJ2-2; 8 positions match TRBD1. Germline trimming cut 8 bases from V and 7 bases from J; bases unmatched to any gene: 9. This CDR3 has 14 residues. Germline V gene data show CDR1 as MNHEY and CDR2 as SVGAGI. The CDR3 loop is CASGVTGGDGELFF. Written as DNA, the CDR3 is TGTGCCAGCGGGGTCACAGGGGGAGACGGGGAGCTGTTTTTT.

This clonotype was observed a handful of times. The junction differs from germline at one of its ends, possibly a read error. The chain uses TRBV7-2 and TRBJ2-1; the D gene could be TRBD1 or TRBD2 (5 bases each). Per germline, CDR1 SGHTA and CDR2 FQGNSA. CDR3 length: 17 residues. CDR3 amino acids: CASNFLRTPSSYNEQFF. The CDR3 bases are TGTGCCAGCAACTTCTTAAGGACACCTAGCTCCTACAACGAGCAGTTCTTC.

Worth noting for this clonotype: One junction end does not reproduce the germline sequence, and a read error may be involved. Here the CDR3 DNA reads TGTGCCAGCGGTTTATCCCGCCGCGGGAAACTGTTTTTT. Its protein is CASGLSRRGKLFF. This chain links TRBV27 with TRBJ1-4; D is undetermined. Germline CDR1 MNHEY, CDR2 SMNVEV (reference sequence). This CDR3 has 13 amino acids.

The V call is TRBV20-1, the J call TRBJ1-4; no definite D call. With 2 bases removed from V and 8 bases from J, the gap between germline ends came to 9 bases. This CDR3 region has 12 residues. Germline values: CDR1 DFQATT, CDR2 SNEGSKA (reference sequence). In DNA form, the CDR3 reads TGCAGTGCTAGATGGGTCGGCGAAAAACTGTTTTTT. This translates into CSARWVGEKLFF.

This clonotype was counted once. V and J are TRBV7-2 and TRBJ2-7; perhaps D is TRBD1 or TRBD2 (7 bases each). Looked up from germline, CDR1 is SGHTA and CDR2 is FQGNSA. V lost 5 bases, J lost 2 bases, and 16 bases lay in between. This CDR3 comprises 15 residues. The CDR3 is CASSQGRGRPYEQYF. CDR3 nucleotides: TGTGCCAGCAGCCAGGGGAGGGGGCGCCCCTACGAGCAGTACTTC.

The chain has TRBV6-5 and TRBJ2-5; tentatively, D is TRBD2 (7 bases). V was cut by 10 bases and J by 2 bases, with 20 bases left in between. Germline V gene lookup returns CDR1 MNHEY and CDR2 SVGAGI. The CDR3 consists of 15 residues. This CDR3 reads CATKGGGTGQETQYF. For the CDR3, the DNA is TGTGCCACTAAGGGGGGGGGAACCGGTCAAGAGACCCAGTACTTC.

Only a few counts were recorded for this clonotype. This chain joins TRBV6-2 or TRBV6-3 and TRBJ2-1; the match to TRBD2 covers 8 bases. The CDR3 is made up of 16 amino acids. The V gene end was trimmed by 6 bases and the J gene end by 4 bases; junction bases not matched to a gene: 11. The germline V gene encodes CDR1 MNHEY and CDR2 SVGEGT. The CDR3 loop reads CASRKGLAGPYNEQFF. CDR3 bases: TGTGCCAGCAGAAAAGGGCTAGCGGGTCCATACAATGAGCAGTTCTTC.

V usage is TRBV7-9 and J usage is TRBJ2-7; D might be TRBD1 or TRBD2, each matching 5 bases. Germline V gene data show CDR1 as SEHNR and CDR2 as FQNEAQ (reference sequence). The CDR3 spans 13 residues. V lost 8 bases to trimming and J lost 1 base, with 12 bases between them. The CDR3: CASSGLPSYEQYF. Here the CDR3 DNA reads TGTGCCAGCTCGGGGCTCCCTTCCTACGAGCAGTACTTC.

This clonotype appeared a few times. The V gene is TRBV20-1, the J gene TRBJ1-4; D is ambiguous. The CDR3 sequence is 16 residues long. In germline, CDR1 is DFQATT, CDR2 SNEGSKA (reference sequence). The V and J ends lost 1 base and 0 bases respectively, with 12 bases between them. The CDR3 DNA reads TGCAGTGCTAGAGGAGGCCCGTATGCAACTAATGAAAAACTGTTTTTT. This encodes CSARGGPYATNEKLFF.

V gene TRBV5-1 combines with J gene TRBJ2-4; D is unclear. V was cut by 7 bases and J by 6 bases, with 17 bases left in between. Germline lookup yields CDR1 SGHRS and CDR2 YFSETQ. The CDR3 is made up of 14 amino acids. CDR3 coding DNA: TGCGCCAGCCACGATGTCAACGAGAGAAACATTCAGTACTTC. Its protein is CASHDVNERNIQYF.

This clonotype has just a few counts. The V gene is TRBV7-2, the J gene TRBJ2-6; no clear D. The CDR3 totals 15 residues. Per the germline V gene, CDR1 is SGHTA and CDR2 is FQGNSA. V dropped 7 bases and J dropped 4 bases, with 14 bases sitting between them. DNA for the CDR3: TGTGCCAGCATGGTCGACGGAGTCGGGGCCAACGTCCTGACTTTC. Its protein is CASMVDGVGANVLTF.

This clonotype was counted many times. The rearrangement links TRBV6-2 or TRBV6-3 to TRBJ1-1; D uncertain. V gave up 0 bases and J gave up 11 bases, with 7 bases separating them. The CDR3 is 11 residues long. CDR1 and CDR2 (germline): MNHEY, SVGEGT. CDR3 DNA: TGTGCCAGCAGTTACTCAGGTGAGGCTTTCTTT. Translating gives CASSYSGEAFF.

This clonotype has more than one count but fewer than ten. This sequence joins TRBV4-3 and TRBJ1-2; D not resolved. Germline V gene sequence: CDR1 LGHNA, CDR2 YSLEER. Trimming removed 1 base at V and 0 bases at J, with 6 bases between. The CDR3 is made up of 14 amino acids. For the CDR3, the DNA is TGCGCCAGCAGCCAAGCAGGAGCTAACTATGGCTACACCTTC. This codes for CASSQAGANYGYTF.